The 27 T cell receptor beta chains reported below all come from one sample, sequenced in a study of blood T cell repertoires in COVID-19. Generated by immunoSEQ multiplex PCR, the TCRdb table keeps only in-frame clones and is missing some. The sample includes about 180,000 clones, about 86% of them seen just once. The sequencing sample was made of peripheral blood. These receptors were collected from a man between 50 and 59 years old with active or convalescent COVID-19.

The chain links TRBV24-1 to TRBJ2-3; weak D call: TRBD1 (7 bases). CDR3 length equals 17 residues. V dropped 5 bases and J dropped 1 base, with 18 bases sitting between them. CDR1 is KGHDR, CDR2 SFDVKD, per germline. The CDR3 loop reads CATSGSGGFFGTDTQYF. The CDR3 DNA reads TGTGCCACCAGTGGATCAGGGGGGTTTTTCGGCACAGATACGCAGTATTTT.

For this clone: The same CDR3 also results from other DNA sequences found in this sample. CDR3 region: CASSLGGQGYEQYF. The CDR3 region has the DNA TGTGCCAGCAGCTTAGGTGGACAGGGCTACGAGCAGTACTTC. The chain combines TRBV11-2 with TRBJ2-7; 8 bases map to TRBD1. V was clipped by 1 base and J by 3 bases; unmatched bases: 2. The CDR3 contains 14 residues. Germline V gene lookup returns CDR1 SGHAT and CDR2 FQNNGV.

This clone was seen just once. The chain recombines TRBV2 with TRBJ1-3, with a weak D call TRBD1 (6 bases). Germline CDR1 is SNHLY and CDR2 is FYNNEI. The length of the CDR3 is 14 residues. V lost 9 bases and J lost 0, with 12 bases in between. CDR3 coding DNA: TGTGCCAGTAAACAGGGATCCTCTGGAAACACCATATATTTT. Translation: CASKQGSSGNTIYF.

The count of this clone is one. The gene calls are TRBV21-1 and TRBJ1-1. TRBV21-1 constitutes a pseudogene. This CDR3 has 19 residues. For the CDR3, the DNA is TGTGCCAGCAGCAAAGATCCGGGGGGGGCGCTCCCGGGTGGCACTGAAGCTTTCTTT. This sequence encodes CASSKDPGGALPGGTEAFF.

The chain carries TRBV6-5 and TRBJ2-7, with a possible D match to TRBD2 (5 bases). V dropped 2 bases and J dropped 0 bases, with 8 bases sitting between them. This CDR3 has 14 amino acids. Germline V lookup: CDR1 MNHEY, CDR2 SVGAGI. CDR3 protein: CASSYEGSSYEQYF. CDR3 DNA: TGTGCCAGCAGTTACGAGGGAAGCTCCTACGAGCAGTACTTC.

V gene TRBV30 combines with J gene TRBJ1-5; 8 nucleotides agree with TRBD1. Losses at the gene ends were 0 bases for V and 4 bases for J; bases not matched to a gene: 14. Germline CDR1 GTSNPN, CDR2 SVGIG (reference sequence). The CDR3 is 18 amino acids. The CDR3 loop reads CAWSVLGQGGFGNQPQHF. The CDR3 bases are TGTGCCTGGAGTGTACTTGGACAGGGAGGGTTCGGTAATCAGCCCCAGCATTTT.

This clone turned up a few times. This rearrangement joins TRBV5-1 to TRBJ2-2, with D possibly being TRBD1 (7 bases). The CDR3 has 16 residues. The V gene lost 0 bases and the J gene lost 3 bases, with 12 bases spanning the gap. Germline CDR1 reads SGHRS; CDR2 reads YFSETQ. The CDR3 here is CASSLEAGGYTGELFF. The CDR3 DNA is TGCGCCAGCAGCTTGGAGGCAGGGGGGTACACCGGGGAGCTGTTTTTT.

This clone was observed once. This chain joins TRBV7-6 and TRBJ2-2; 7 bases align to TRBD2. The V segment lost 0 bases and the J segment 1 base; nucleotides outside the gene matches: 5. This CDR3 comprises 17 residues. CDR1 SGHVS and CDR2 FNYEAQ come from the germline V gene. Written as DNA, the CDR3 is TGTGCCAGCAGCTTAGCGGGGGGGATACAGAACACCGGGGAGCTGTTTTTT. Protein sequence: CASSLAGGIQNTGELFF.

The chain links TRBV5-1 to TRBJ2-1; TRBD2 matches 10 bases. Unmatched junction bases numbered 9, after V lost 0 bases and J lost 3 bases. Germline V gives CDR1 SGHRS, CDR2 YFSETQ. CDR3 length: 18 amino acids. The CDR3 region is CASSLGALAGEVYNEQFF. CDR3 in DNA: TGCGCCAGCAGCTTGGGGGCCCTAGCGGGAGAGGTCTACAATGAGCAGTTCTTC.

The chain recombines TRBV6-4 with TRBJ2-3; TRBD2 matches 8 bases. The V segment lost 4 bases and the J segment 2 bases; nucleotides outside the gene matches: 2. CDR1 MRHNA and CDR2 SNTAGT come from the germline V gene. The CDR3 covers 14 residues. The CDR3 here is CASSAGGPTDTQYF. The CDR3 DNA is TGTGCCAGCAGTGCGGGGGGGCCCACAGATACGCAGTATTTT.

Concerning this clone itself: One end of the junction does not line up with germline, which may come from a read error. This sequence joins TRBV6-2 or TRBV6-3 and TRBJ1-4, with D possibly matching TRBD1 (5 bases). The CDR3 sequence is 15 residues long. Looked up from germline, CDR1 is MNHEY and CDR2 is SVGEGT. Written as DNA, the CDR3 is TGTGCCAGCAGTCACTTTGGAGGGGCTAATGAAAACCTGTTTTTT. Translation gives CASSHFGGANENLFF.

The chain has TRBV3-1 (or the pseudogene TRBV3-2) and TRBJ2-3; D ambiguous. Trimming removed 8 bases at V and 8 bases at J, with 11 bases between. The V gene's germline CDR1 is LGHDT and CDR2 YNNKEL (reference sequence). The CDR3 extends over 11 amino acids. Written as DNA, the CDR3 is TGTGCCAGCTACTTCGCAGGTACGCAGTATTTT. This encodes CASYFAGTQYF.

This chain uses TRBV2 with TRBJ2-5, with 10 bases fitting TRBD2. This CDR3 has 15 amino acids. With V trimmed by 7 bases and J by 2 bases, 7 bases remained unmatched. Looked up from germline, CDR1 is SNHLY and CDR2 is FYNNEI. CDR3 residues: CASKMRLAGQETQYF. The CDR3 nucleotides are TGTGCCAGCAAAATGCGACTAGCGGGTCAAGAGACCCAGTACTTC.

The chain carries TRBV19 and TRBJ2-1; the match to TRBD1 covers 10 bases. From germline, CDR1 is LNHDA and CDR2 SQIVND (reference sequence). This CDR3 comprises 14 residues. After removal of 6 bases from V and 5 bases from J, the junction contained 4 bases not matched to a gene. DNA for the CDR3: TGTGCCAGTAGGCAGGACAGGGGGGACAATGAGCAGTTCTTC. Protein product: CASRQDRGDNEQFF.

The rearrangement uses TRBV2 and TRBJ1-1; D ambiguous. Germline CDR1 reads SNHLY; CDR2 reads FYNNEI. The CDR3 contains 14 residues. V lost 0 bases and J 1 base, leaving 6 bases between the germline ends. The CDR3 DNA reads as TGTGCCAGCAGTGAAGCGTCAGGGAACACTGAAGCTTTCTTT. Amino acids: CASSEASGNTEAFF.

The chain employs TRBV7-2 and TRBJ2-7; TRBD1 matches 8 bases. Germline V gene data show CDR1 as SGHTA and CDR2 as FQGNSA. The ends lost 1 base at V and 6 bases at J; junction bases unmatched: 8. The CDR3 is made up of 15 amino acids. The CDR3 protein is CASSLELDRVFEQYF. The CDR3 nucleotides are TGTGCCAGCAGCTTAGAGTTGGACAGGGTATTCGAGCAGTACTTC.

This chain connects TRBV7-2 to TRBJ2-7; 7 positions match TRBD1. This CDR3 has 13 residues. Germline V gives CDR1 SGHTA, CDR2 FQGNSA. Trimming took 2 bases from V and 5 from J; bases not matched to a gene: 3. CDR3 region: CASSLKGAHEQYF. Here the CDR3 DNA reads TGTGCCAGCAGCTTAAAGGGGGCCCACGAGCAGTACTTC.

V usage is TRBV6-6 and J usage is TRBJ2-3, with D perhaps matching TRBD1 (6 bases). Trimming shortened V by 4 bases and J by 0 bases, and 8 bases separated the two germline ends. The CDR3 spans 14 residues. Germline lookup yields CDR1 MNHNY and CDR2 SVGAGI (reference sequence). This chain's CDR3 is CASSLQGSTDTQYF. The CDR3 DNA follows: TGTGCCAGCAGTTTACAGGGTAGCACAGATACGCAGTATTTT.

In DNA form, the CDR3 reads TGTGCCAGCAGCGTAGTAGGAACAGGGGTGGCAGATACGCAGTATTTT. Its translation: CASSVVGTGVADTQYF. The chain employs TRBV9 and TRBJ2-3, with 7 bases matching TRBD1. V shed 0 bases and J 4 bases; nucleotides not matched to a gene: 8. The CDR3 consists of 16 residues. CDR1 is SGDLS and CDR2 is YYNGEE in the germline V gene.

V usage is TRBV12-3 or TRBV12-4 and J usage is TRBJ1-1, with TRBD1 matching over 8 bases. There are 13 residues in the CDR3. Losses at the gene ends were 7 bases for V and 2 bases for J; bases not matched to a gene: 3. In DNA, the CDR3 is TGTGCCAGCACGGACAGGGTAAACACTGAAGCTTTCTTT. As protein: CASTDRVNTEAFF.

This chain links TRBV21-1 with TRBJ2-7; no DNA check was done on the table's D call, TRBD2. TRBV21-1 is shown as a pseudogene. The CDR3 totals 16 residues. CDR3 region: CASSPWWSLTSYEQYF. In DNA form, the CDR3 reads TGTGCCAGCAGTCCCTGGTGGAGCCTGACCTCCTACGAGCAGTACTTC.

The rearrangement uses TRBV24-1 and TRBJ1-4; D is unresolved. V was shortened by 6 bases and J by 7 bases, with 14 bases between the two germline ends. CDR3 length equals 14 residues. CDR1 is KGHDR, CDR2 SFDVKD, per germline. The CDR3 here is CATSPGSGPEKLFF. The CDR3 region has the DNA TGTGCCACCAGTCCAGGAAGTGGGCCTGAAAAACTGTTTTTT.

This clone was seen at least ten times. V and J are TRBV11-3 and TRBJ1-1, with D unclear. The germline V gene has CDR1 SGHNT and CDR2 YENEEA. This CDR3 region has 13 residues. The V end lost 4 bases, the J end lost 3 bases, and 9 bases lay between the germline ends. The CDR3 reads CASSSRVDTEAFF. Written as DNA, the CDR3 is TGTGCCAGCAGCTCCCGGGTGGACACTGAAGCTTTCTTT. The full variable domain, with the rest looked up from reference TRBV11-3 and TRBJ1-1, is EAGVVQSPRYKIIEKKQPVAFWCNPISGHNTLYWYLQNLGQGPELLIRYENEEAVDDSQLPKDRFSAERLKGVDSTLKIQPAELGDSAVYLCASSSRVDTEAFFGQGTRLTVV.

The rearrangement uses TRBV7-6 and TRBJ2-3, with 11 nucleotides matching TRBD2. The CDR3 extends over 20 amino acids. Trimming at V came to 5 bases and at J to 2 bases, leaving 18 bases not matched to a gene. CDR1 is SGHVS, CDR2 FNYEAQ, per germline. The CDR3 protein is CASSPRTSGHLKGFTDTQYF. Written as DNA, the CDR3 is TGTGCCAGCAGCCCGAGGACTAGCGGGCACTTAAAGGGTTTCACAGATACGCAGTATTTT.

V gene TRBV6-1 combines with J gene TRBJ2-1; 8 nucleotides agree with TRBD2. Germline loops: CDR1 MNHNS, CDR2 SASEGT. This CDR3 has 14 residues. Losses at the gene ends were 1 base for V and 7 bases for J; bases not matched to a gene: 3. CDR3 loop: CASSEVLAGNEQFF. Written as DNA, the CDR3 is TGTGCCAGCAGTGAAGTTTTAGCGGGGAATGAGCAGTTCTTC.

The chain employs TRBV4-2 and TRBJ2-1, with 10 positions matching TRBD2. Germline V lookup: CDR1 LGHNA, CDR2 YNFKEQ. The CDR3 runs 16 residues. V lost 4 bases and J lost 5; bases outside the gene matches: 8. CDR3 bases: TGTGCCAGCAGCCCCTCAGGGCTAGCGGGGGACAATGAGCAGTTCTTC. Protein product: CASSPSGLAGDNEQFF.

The DNA for the CDR3 is TGCGCCAGCAGCGGGACTAGCGGGAGCTCCTACGAGCAGTACTTC. Encoded protein: CASSGTSGSSYEQYF. The chain links TRBV5-1 to TRBJ2-7; 14 bases are shared with TRBD2. Germline lookup yields CDR1 SGHRS and CDR2 YFSETQ. V shed 4 bases and J 0 bases; nucleotides not matched to a gene: 0. The CDR3 runs to 15 residues.